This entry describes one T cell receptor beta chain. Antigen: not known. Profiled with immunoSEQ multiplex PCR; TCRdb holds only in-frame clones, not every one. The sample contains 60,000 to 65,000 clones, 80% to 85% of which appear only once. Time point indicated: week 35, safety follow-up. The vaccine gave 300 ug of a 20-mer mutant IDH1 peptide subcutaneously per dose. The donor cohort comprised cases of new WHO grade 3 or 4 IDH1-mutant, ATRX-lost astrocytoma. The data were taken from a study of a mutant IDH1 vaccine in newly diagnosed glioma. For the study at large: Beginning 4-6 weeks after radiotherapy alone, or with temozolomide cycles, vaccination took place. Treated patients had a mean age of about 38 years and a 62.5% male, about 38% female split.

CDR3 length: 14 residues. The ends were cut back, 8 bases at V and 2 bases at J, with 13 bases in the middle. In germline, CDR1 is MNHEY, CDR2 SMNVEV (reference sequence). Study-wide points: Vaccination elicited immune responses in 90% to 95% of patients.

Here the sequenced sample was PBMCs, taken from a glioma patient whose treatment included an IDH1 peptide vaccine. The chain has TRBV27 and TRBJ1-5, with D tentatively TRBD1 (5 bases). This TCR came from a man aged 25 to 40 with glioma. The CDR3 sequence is CASQDKRGNQPQHF. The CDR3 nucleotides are TGTGCCAGCCAGGACAAAAGGGGCAATCAGCCCCAGCATTTT.